This TCR beta chain was documented in a study of blood T cells in healthy people across ages. The germline V gene has CDR1 GTSNPN and CDR2 SVGIG (reference sequence). The V and J ends lost 2 bases and 1 base respectively, with 21 bases between them. There are 18 residues in the CDR3. Combining a sample-barcoded 5' primer with a J-beta primer mix, a second PCR ran for roughly 6 to 11 cycles. TCRdb reprocessed the 5' RACE reads with MiXCR, giving one entry per CDR3 protein. There are approximately 900,000 distinct CDR3 sequences in the sample; under 35% occur only once, and roughly a tenth lies in the top ten. The sample holds one count of this clonotype. This sample was also put to use in a study of T cells of mothers and their children. Turning to that study: It was through the M1S primer of the second PCR that sample barcodes and 2-4 random nucleotides were added. In each mother, TCR beta CDR3 reads exceeded 10 million; in each child, they numbered approximately 3.3 million.

Sequenced: blood. V is TRBV30 and J is TRBJ1-5; D may be TRBD1 (5 bases). The TCR was taken from a woman aged 40 to 49 in good health. This chain's CDR3 is CAWSPGTSLVLSNQPQHF. CDR3 in DNA: TGTGCCTGGAGTCCGGGGACGTCGCTGGTCTTGAGCAATCAGCCCCAGCATTTT.